Presented here are 18 T cell receptor beta chains from one specimen sequenced in a study of blood T cell repertoires in COVID-19. The repertoire was sequenced with immunoSEQ multiplex PCR; TCRdb's copy has only in-frame clones and lacks some. Of tens of thousands of clones in the sample, more than 80% were seen once. The sample consisted of peripheral blood. The receptor source for this set is a woman between 65 and 79 years old with acute or convalescent COVID-19.

The V gene is TRBV24-1, the J gene TRBJ1-1; D possibly corresponds to TRBD1 (5 bases). Trimming pared 7 bases from V and 4 bases from J, leaving 9 bases between. The CDR3 is 12 amino acids. From germline, CDR1 is KGHDR and CDR2 SFDVKD. The CDR3 nucleotides are TGTGCCACCAGCCAGGGTGGCACTGAAGCTTTCTTT. The encoded protein is CATSQGGTEAFF.

This clone was found once. The chain is built from TRBV24-1 and TRBJ2-1, with TRBD1 identical over 7 bases. The CDR3 extends over 14 amino acids. V trimming: 1 base; J trimming: 10 bases; junction bases outside the gene matches: 6. Germline CDR1 reads KGHDR; CDR2 reads SFDVKD. The CDR3 coding sequence is TGTGCCACCAGTGATTTAACAGGGGAAGCCGAGCAGTTCTTC. Protein product: CATSDLTGEAEQFF.

The V gene is TRBV5-1, the J gene TRBJ1-1; no clear D. Germline V lookup: CDR1 SGHRS, CDR2 YFSETQ. V gave up 0 bases and J gave up 1 base, with 7 bases separating them. The CDR3 totals 14 residues. The CDR3 sequence: CASSLGHTNTEAFF. The CDR3 coding sequence is TGCGCCAGCAGCTTGGGTCACACGAACACTGAAGCTTTCTTT.

This clone was recorded a few times. V is TRBV6-7 and J is TRBJ1-5, with 8 bases matching TRBD1. TRBV6-7 is filed as an ORF, its function uncertain. V lost 6 bases and J lost 0; bases outside the gene matches: 7. The CDR3 length is 16 residues. CDR3 region: CASRMGQENSNQPQHF. The CDR3 DNA reads as TGTGCCAGCAGGATGGGACAGGAGAATAGCAATCAGCCCCAGCATTTT.

This clone was seen just once. J is TRBJ1-6 and V is TRBV2; D unresolved. V shed 4 bases and J shed 7 bases, with 17 bases lying between them. The CDR3 covers 16 residues. Germline V gene sequence: CDR1 SNHLY, CDR2 FYNNEI. This chain's CDR3 is CASSGETISRNSPLHF. The CDR3, as DNA: TGTGCCAGCAGTGGTGAGACTATCTCGCGGAATTCACCCCTCCACTTT.

V gene TRBV5-6 combines with J gene TRBJ2-5, with D hard to call. Trimming removed 2 bases from V and 5 bases from J, with 10 bases in between. Germline V gene data show CDR1 as SGHDT and CDR2 as YYEEEE. CDR3 size: 13 residues. Here the CDR3 reads CASSFRRRETQYF. The DNA of the CDR3 is TGTGCCAGCAGCTTTAGACGCAGGGAGACCCAGTACTTC. The entire variable domain, with the rest obtained from reference TRBV5-6 and TRBJ2-5, is as follows: DAGVTQSPTHLIKTRGQQVTLRCSPKSGHDTVSWYQQALGQGPQFIFQYYEEEERQRGNFPDRFSGHQFPNYSSELNVNALLLGDSALYLCASSFRRRETQYFGPGTRLLVL.

The gene calls are TRBV12-3 or TRBV12-4 and TRBJ2-5; TRBD1 is a possible D gene (6 bases). Deletions cut 6 bases from V and 2 bases from J, with 10 bases between. The CDR3 is 13 residues long. Here the CDR3 DNA reads TGTGCCAGCAGCACGGACAGACAAGAGACCCAGTACTTC. It specifies CASSTDRQETQYF.

The gene calls are TRBV6-2 or TRBV6-3 and TRBJ1-5; D not resolved. This CDR3 contains 19 residues. The V gene lost 0 bases and the J gene lost 0 bases, with 18 bases spanning the gap. Germline values: CDR1 MNHEY, CDR2 SVGEGT. CDR3 sequence reads: CASSYSRGRDSFSNQPQHF. The CDR3 region has the DNA TGTGCCAGCAGTTACTCTCGGGGAAGGGATTCATTTAGCAATCAGCCCCAGCATTTT.

In its sample, this clone was seen once. The chain joins TRBV13 to TRBJ1-1, with 7 bases aligning to TRBD1. With 3 bases clipped from V and 11 bases from J, the junction kept 9 bases outside the gene matches. The V gene's germline CDR1 is PRHDT and CDR2 FYEKMQ (reference sequence). CDR3 length equals 13 residues. The chain's CDR3 is CASSFSRGTGAFF. The CDR3 nucleotides read TGTGCCAGCAGCTTTAGCAGGGGGACTGGGGCTTTCTTT.

The V gene is TRBV7-2, the J gene TRBJ1-1; D ambiguous. Deletions cut 5 bases from V and 11 bases from J, with 18 bases between. Germline CDR1 reads SGHTA; CDR2 reads FQGNSA. The CDR3 runs to 13 residues. CDR3 protein: CASSGRSGRSAFF. The CDR3 DNA reads as TGTGCCAGCAGCGGTCGCTCTGGCCGCTCTGCTTTCTTT.

This chain's CDR3 is CASSYREEGEKLFF. In DNA form, the CDR3 reads TGTGCCAGCAGTTACAGGGAGGAAGGAGAAAAACTGTTTTTT. The chain links TRBV6-5 to TRBJ1-4; D is unclear. The germline V gene encodes CDR1 MNHEY and CDR2 SVGAGI. Between the trimmed V and J ends, which lost 2 bases and 8 bases, there was a span of 12 bases. The CDR3 covers 14 residues.

This chain joins TRBV4-3 and TRBJ1-2; 7 bases fit TRBD1. J gave up 4 bases and V 1 base, and 6 bases lay outside the gene matches. Germline V gene data show CDR1 as LGHNA and CDR2 as YSLEER. The CDR3 extends over 15 amino acids. This chain's CDR3 is CASSQAVQGGYGYTF. The CDR3 nucleotides read TGCGCCAGCAGCCAAGCGGTTCAGGGGGGCTATGGCTACACCTTC.

V gene TRBV29-1 combines with J gene TRBJ2-1; TRBD1 aligns across 10 bases. CDR3 length equals 14 residues. The V gene's germline CDR1 is SQVTM and CDR2 ANQGSEA. The ends lost 6 bases at V and 9 bases at J; junction bases unmatched: 11. The CDR3 bases are TGCAGCGTCCGGACAGGGGGGATCCACAGTGAGCAGTTCTTC. It encodes CSVRTGGIHSEQFF.

This clone was observed a single time. This sequence joins TRBV7-8 and TRBJ1-1; D is uncertain. CDR1 and CDR2 (germline): SGHVS, FQNEAQ. This CDR3 spans 12 amino acids. V lost 2 bases, J lost 8 bases, and 9 bases lay in between. DNA for the CDR3: TGTGCCAGCAGCTTATTTTCGACAGAAGCTTTCTTT. Protein: CASSLFSTEAFF. The variable domain in full, completed from reference TRBV7-8 and TRBJ1-1, reads GAGVSQSPRYKVAKRGQDVALRCDPISGHVSLFWYQQALGQGPEFLTYFQNEAQLDKSGLPSDRFFAERPEGSVSTLKIQRTQQEDSAVYLCASSLFSTEAFFGQGTRLTVV.

The rearrangement joins TRBV6-2 or TRBV6-3 to TRBJ1-2; no clear D. This CDR3 is 14 amino acids long. Deletions cut 5 bases from V and 5 bases from J, with 15 bases between. CDR1 MNHEY and CDR2 SVGEGT come from the germline V gene. CDR3 amino acids: CASSPGGPPYGYTF. The CDR3 DNA is TGTGCCAGCAGTCCGGGAGGGCCTCCTTATGGCTACACCTTC.

The rearrangement uses TRBV6-5 and TRBJ2-7; 9 positions agree with TRBD1. CDR1 is MNHEY and CDR2 is SVGAGI in the germline V gene. CDR3 length equals 12 residues. The CDR3: CAEGQGQYEQYF. The CDR3 region has the DNA TGTGCGGAGGGACAGGGACAATACGAGCAGTACTTC.

The genes are TRBV24-1 and TRBJ2-7; D perhaps matches TRBD1 (5 bases). Looked up from germline, CDR1 is KGHDR and CDR2 is SFDVKD. The V gene lost 3 bases and the J gene lost 7 bases, with 12 bases spanning the gap. The CDR3 consists of 13 residues. The CDR3 DNA reads as TGTGCCACCAGTGATCTTACAGGAATTGAGCAGTACTTC. Encoded protein: CATSDLTGIEQYF.

A note on this clone: Sequence at one end of the junction differs from germline and may be a read error. The J gene is TRBJ1-2, the V gene TRBV19; possible D gene TRBD1, 6 bases. This CDR3 comprises 14 residues. The germline V gene has CDR1 LNHDA and CDR2 SQIVND (reference sequence). The CDR3 reads CASSPILGTPSPFF. The DNA for the CDR3 is TGTGCCAGTAGCCCAATTTTGGGGACACCGTCCCCCTTTTTC.